This TCR beta chain is from a study of metastatic and nonmetastatic thyroid tumors (dated by TCRdb to 2020 to 2022). The study in broad terms: Repertoires from peripheral blood and from tumor or nodule tissue samples of malignant and benign thyroid patients were compared. Findings and caveats that apply to the study as a whole: TCR beta diversity was reported as significantly higher in malignant tumors than in benign nodules, in both blood and tumor samples.

This clone was picked up many times. This clone's antigen is unknown. Base qualities are not provided; no much larger clone lies one nucleotide away. CDR1 is given as WNHNN and CDR2 as SYGVQD, both from the germline V gene (reference sequence). V lost 9 bases and J lost 3 bases, and the count of bases not matched to a germline gene is 9. From cysteine to phenylalanine, the CDR3 is 17 amino acids long. Only the CDR3 DNA stays, 51 bases, in frame from base 1. Before undergoing thyroid surgery, none of the patients had been given any kind of treatment. Patient clinical samples collected from about 2011 to 2018 were retrospectively analysed using T-cell receptor beta sequencing. Library preparation was by PCR. The sample was run on an Illumina HiSeq 4000. The TCR beta-chain CDR3 region of each patient was profiled by high-throughput sequencing. As for how the authors treated the data: CDR3 differences across clinicopathological groups were used to build a classifier for discriminating distant-metastatic papillary thyroid cancer patients. The Shannon index was used to assess repertoire diversity, and the Morisita-Horn index was used to assess tumor-blood repertoire similarity. The public reads were quality trimmed at Q25 with fastp and then assembled into clones with MiXCR by TCRdb, keeping productive beta chains. TCRdb's processing, not the authors', yielded these V and J calls. Within this sample are approximately 37,000 clones, with about 17% of them counted one time only. The ten largest clones take up approximately 3.9% of the sample.

This receptor was identified in a female donor with papillary thyroid cancer or a benign thyroid nodule (not recorded which). Some clones in this sample may be carry-over from other donors' samples. Sequencing used blood. Recombination connected TRBV10-1 to TRBJ2-2; 14 bases in between match TRBD2. At the DNA level, the sequence is TGCGCCAGGATAAAACCGGGACTAGCGGGAGACACCGGGGAGCTGTTTTTT. The resulting protein is CARIKPGLAGDTGELFF.